These 18 T cell receptor beta chains came from one sample sequenced in a study of cytomegalovirus exposure and HLA in healthy donors. The table came from immunoSEQ multiplex PCR; TCRdb's copy has only in-frame clones and leaves some out. The table lists over 150,000 clones, 85% of them singletons. Sequencing was carried out using PBMCs. Source of these receptors: a man aged 18 to 29 in good health and CMV-seropositive.

J is TRBJ2-3 and V is TRBV6-1; perhaps TRBD2 as D (6 bases). CDR3 size: 13 residues. Germline V lookup: CDR1 MNHNS, CDR2 SASEGT. V was trimmed by 11 bases and J by 4 bases, leaving 16 bases between them. CDR3 DNA: TGTGCCTTACGACTAGTACCCGCAGATACGCAGTATTTT. Its translation: CALRLVPADTQYF.

Comments on this clone: Germline is not matched at one junction end, which may reflect a read error. J is TRBJ2-5 and V is TRBV7-7, with 10 bases that match TRBD1. Germline V gives CDR1 SSHAT, CDR2 FNYEAQ (reference sequence). The CDR3 length is 15 residues. The CDR3 spells CASSSGTGAIETQYF. CDR3 DNA: TGTGCTAGCAGCTCGGGGACAGGGGCGATCGAGACCCAGTACTTC. The whole variable domain, filled in from reference TRBV7-7 and TRBJ2-5, reads GAGVSQSPRYKVTKRGQDVTLRCDPISSHATLYWYQQALGQGPEFLTYFNYEAQPDKSGLPSDRFSAERPEGSISTLTIQRTEQRDSAMYRCASSSGTGAIETQYFGPGTRLLVL.

V is TRBV11-2 and J is TRBJ2-5, with 10 bases matching TRBD1. Germline lookup yields CDR1 SGHAT and CDR2 FQNNGV. This CDR3 is built from 14 residues. J lost 5 bases, V lost 5 bases, and 5 bases had no gene match. CDR3 loop: CASSIWTGGETQYF. The CDR3 DNA reads as TGTGCCAGCAGCATTTGGACAGGGGGGGAGACCCAGTACTTC.

The CDR3 protein is CASEQGNDEQYF. CDR3 sequence (DNA): TGTGCCAGCGAACAGGGAAACGACGAGCAGTACTTC. This rearrangement joins TRBV28 to TRBJ2-7; TRBD1 is a possible D gene (6 bases). V was clipped by 8 bases and J by 5 bases, with 13 bases between them. The germline V gene encodes CDR1 MDHEN and CDR2 SYDVKM. This CDR3 is 12 amino acids long.

The CDR3 DNA is TGTGCCAGTAGTATAGATGCTGGGACAGGGTTAAACTACGAGCAGTACTTC. This translates into CASSIDAGTGLNYEQYF. The chain employs TRBV19 and TRBJ2-7; TRBD1 aligns across 9 bases. From germline, CDR1 is LNHDA and CDR2 SQIVND (reference sequence). Losses at the gene ends were 0 bases for V and 3 bases for J; bases not matched to a gene: 9. This CDR3 comprises 17 residues.

The gene calls are TRBV7-9 and TRBJ2-5, with D possibly TRBD2 on 5 matching bases. Germline V gene sequence: CDR1 SEHNR, CDR2 FQNEAQ (reference sequence). The length of the CDR3 is 15 residues. The V end lost 4 bases, the J end lost 2 bases, and 14 bases lay between the germline ends. CDR3 protein: CASSSQASGQETQYF. CDR3 in DNA: TGTGCCAGCAGCTCCCAGGCCTCGGGGCAAGAGACCCAGTACTTC.

The chain joins TRBV28 to TRBJ2-2; 7 bases are a match to TRBD2. This CDR3 spans 14 amino acids. Germline assignment: CDR1 MDHEN and CDR2 SYDVKM. After removal of 3 bases from V and 5 bases from J, the junction contained 3 bases not matched to a gene. The CDR3 sequence: CASSFGGGTGELFF. CDR3 nucleotide sequence: TGTGCCAGCAGTTTTGGGGGGGGGACCGGGGAGCTGTTTTTT. Using reference TRBV28 and TRBJ2-2 for the parts outside the CDR3, the full variable domain is DVKVTQSSRYLVKRTGEKVFLECVQDMDHENMFWYRQDPGLGLRLIYFSYDVKMKEKGDIPEGYSVSREKKERFSLILESASTNQTSMYLCASSFGGGTGELFFGEGSRLTVL.

The chain has TRBV9 and TRBJ2-1; TRBD2 matches 14 bases. Germline values: CDR1 SGDLS, CDR2 YYNGEE. The CDR3 is 15 amino acids. The trim removed 2 bases at V and 9 bases at J, leaving 4 bases unmatched. CDR3 residues: CASSVGTSGSTEQFF. Here the CDR3 DNA reads TGTGCCAGCAGCGTCGGGACTAGCGGGAGTACTGAGCAGTTCTTC.

V usage is TRBV6-6 and J usage is TRBJ1-5; TRBD1 matches 9 bases. Germline V lookup: CDR1 MNHNY, CDR2 SVGAGI (reference sequence). V shed 5 bases, J shed 5 bases, and the junction held 7 bases outside the gene matches. The CDR3 is 15 residues long. This CDR3 reads CASSRGQGPDQPQHF. The CDR3 DNA reads as TGTGCCAGCAGTCGAGGACAGGGGCCTGATCAGCCCCAGCATTTT.

The chain couples TRBV11-3 to TRBJ2-3; the match to TRBD1 covers 9 bases. The germline gives CDR1 SGHNT, CDR2 YENEEA. Trimming at V came to 4 bases and at J to 6 bases, leaving 14 bases not matched to a gene. This CDR3 is 17 amino acids long. CDR3 in amino acids: CASSSVLYRGLTDTQYF. The CDR3 nucleotides are TGTGCCAGCAGCTCTGTCCTTTACAGGGGGCTAACGGATACGCAGTATTTT.

The rearrangement links TRBV7-2 to TRBJ1-5; possibly TRBD1 for D (5 bases). This CDR3 spans 15 amino acids. The ends were cut back, 1 base at V and 2 bases at J, with 9 bases in the middle. CDR1 and CDR2 from the germline V gene are SGHTA and FQGNSA. CDR3 DNA: TGTGCCAGCAGCTTAGGGGGGGGAGGCAATCAGCCCCAGCATTTT. Translating it yields CASSLGGGGNQPQHF.

This chain joins TRBV27 and TRBJ2-3; D unclear. Germline assignment: CDR1 MNHEY and CDR2 SMNVEV (reference sequence). V shed 1 base and J shed 3 bases, with 5 bases lying between them. CDR3 length: 13 amino acids. The CDR3 loop is CASSLFRTDTQYF. As DNA, the CDR3 is TGTGCCAGCAGTTTATTTCGTACAGATACGCAGTATTTT.

V is TRBV27 and J is TRBJ2-1, with TRBD2 identical over 10 bases. Germline trimming cut 10 bases from V and 0 bases from J; bases unmatched to any gene: 3. The CDR3 has 14 amino acids. The germline V gene encodes CDR1 MNHEY and CDR2 SMNVEV (reference sequence). The DNA for the CDR3 is TGTGCCACGAGCGGGGGGGGCTCCTACAATGAGCAGTTCTTC. Translation gives CATSGGGSYNEQFF.

The chain is built from TRBV6-5 and TRBJ1-3; unclear D gene. Between the trimmed V and J ends, which lost 1 base and 3 bases, there was a span of 7 bases. The CDR3 runs 14 residues. CDR1 and CDR2 (germline): MNHEY, SVGAGI. Written as DNA, the CDR3 is TGTGCCAGCAGTTACTTACAGTTTGGAAACACCATATATTTT. Its translation is CASSYLQFGNTIYF.

The rearrangement joins TRBV9 to TRBJ2-1; 11 bases line up with TRBD2. The length of the CDR3 is 15 residues. Unmatched junction bases numbered 4, after V lost 3 bases and J lost 5 bases. Germline V CDR1 and CDR2: SGDLS, YYNGEE. The CDR3 DNA reads as TGTGCCAGCAGCGGACTAGCGGGGTCTAACAATGAGCAGTTCTTC. Amino acid sequence: CASSGLAGSNNEQFF. Full variable domain (outside the CDR3, taken from reference TRBV9 and TRBJ2-1): DSGVTQTPKHLITATGQRVTLRCSPRSGDLSVYWYQQSLDQGLQFLIQYYNGEERAKGNILERFSAQQFPDLHSELNLSSLELGDSALYFCASSGLAGSNNEQFFGPGTRLTVL.

V gene TRBV13 combines with J gene TRBJ2-7, with 7 bases aligning to TRBD2. The junction had 5 bases not matched to a gene; V was cut back by 0 bases and J by 6 bases. CDR3 size: 14 residues. In germline, CDR1 is PRHDT, CDR2 FYEKMQ (reference sequence). CDR3 protein: CASSLGVREGEQYF. The CDR3 DNA sequence: TGTGCCAGCAGCTTAGGGGTCAGGGAGGGCGAGCAGTACTTC. The full variable domain, its missing parts supplied by reference TRBV13 and TRBJ2-7, is AAGVIQSPRHLIKEKRETATLKCYPIPRHDTVYWYQQGPGQDPQFLISFYEKMQSDKGSIPDRFSAQQFSDYHSELNMSSLELGDSALYFCASSLGVREGEQYFGPGTRLTVT.

The chain carries TRBV4-1 and TRBJ1-1, with D possibly TRBD1 on 5 matching bases. V gave up 6 bases and J gave up 5 bases, with 13 bases separating them. CDR1 is MGHRA and CDR2 is YSYEKL in the germline V gene. The CDR3 totals 13 residues. Written as DNA, the CDR3 is TGCGCCAGCAGACACCCGGGGGTTACTGAAGCTTTCTTT. Amino acid sequence: CASRHPGVTEAFF.

The rearrangement uses TRBV5-1 and TRBJ2-1; 7 bases line up with TRBD1. V lost 2 bases and J lost 2; bases outside the gene matches: 4. Germline V gene data show CDR1 as SGHRS and CDR2 as YFSETQ. This CDR3 comprises 15 residues. The CDR3 sequence is CASSLQGGAYNEQFF. The CDR3 coding sequence is TGCGCCAGCAGCTTACAAGGGGGCGCCTACAATGAGCAGTTCTTC.